This T cell receptor (beta chain) was sequenced in a study of cytomegalovirus exposure and HLA in healthy donors (TCRdb year 2017). In the study overall: According to an earlier analysis of several hundred of the donors, 200 million or so T cells yielded 95 million to 140 million unique TCR beta sequences and 276 Gb of sequence data. An early release that covered roughly 600 HLA-typed donors contained about 300 gigabases of sequencing data and tens of millions of unique TCR sequences. The genetic ancestry cluster associated with self-reported Caucasian donors included over 65% of the 300 to 450 genotyped donors. The study aimed to test whether signatures of past pathogen exposure could be identified by cataloging public T cell receptors. The study used immunosequencing to profile the T cell repertoires of some 600 subjects and linked those repertoires to cytomegalovirus serostatus. In addition to the first cohort of around 670 subjects, a separate validation cohort of approximately 130 different subjects was used. To predict cytomegalovirus infection status, the study combined high-throughput TCR immunosequencing, statistical association of individual TCRs with disease status, and machine learning. A later analysis re-examined previously published TCR beta repertoires from 500 to 700 donors and added high-resolution HLA genotyping to investigate patterns of TCR occurrence. The later analysis used no new phenotypic data to find candidate immune exposures, relying instead on TCR beta sequences and their occurrence across donors. An earlier analysis of around 580 of the donors used high-throughput TCR beta sequencing to judge whether each TCR beta V gene segment behaved as functional or pseudogenic. Donor age, sex, ethnicity and CMV serostatus were collected together with the repertoire data. A later genetic analysis used genome-wide SNP genotypes for about 65% of the roughly 670 donors, treating that subset as a discovery cohort. All discovery cohort repertoires had been generated using a single sequencing platform. Both class I and class II loci were covered by HLA typing, at four-digit resolution. The number of typed donors differed by locus: roughly 629-630 for A, B, C, DRB1 and DQB1; approximately 540 for DQA1; some 610 for DPA1; and around 450 for DPB1. A few DR-DQ haplotypes were handled as single units for association and clustering because linkage in the cohort was strong. On average, about 200,000 unique TCR beta nucleotide sequences were sequenced per donor among 398 genotyped donors of the cohort, with roughly 20% of those sequences being non-productive.

Receptor amplification or capture employed the immunoSEQ multiplex PCR assay. For the multiplex PCR, a mixture combining 60 forward primers for TCR Vbeta segments and 13 reverse primers for TCR Jbeta segments was used. Amplification of the CDR3 region of rearranged TCR beta genes was performed with a multiplex PCR assay on genomic DNA. On the Illumina HiSeq System, the amplified TCR beta libraries were sequenced as 87-base-pair reads. From the authors' description of their analysis: A later analysis counted tens of millions of unique TCR beta chains across the 700 or so repertoires, and roughly 9.9 million of these chains were shared by at least two donors. A nearest-neighbor algorithm error-corrected the raw reads and collapsed the reads into unique sequences, merging closely related sequences to remove PCR and sequencing errors. CDR3 sequences were aligned to IMGT reference sequences to assign V, D and J gene segments. For a sequence to be retained, a match of at least six nucleotides was required to both a V gene segment and a J gene segment. A rearrangement counted as productive if the CDR3 had no stop codons and remained in frame with V and J, and every other rearrangement counted as non-productive. CDR3 was defined according to IMGT convention as the region running from the second conserved V-encoded cysteine to the conserved J-encoded phenylalanine. The earlier analysis of 587 of the donors excluded sequences that lacked an unambiguous match to a single V gene segment. In an earlier analysis of some 590 of the donors, V segments were called functional above 56.7% productive rearrangements and were called segregating when the between-donor standard deviation exceeded 5%. A statistical classification framework was built to diagnose cytomegalovirus status from the catalog of TCR beta chain sequences. In a later analysis, TCR nucleotide sequences were compared against IMGT/GENE-DB human TR gene sequences so that V and J genes could be assigned. Using the TCRdist pipeline, a later analysis assigned CDR3 sequences along with most-parsimonious VDJ recombination scenarios. In a later analysis, every TCR beta chain was defined by the combination of its CDR3 amino acid sequence and its V-gene family, and reads without a unique V-gene family were dropped. To address suspected cross-contamination and a sequencing artifact, a later analysis removed some 620 highly shared, low-generation-probability nucleotide sequences. In a later analysis, a clonal expansion index was calculated for each public chain from normalized within-repertoire ranks of inferred template counts. Generation probabilities in a later analysis came from a VDJ recombination model fitted to out-of-frame rearrangements, and those results were checked against IGoR. In a later analysis, TCR-TCR, TCR-HLA and TCR-CMV co-occurrence was scored with hypergeometric tests, and a repertoire-size bias correction was applied to TCR pairs. False discovery rates were estimated in a later analysis by permuting HLA or CMV assignments 20 times. A later analysis grouped co-occurring TCRs with DBSCAN, adding TCRdist sequence similarity when clustering within HLA-allele-positive subsets. For co-occurrence clustering, repertoires with fewer than 30,000 or more than 120,000 public chains were excluded, along with a handful of repertoires with anomalous nucleotide sharing. TCRdb retrieved this table from immuneACCESS and kept in-frame rearrangements only. Not all clones are present; in checked studies, unresolved V genes account for under half, and no reason is known for the remainder. V, J and clone size are those of that table, while D and trimming were read from the DNA. The sample table holds about 180,000 clones, of which around 77% were seen once. Clones ranked in the top ten supply under 2.5% of the sample.

The V and J ends are trimmed by 8 bases and 0 bases, leaving 11 bases between them. The CDR3 starts with the cysteine, ends with the phenylalanine, and has 14 residues. The CDR3 DNA has 42 bases and is translated from base 1. The germline V gene encodes CDR1 LNHDA and CDR2 SQIVND (reference sequence). About this clone itself: Its target antigen remains unknown. It has no much larger one-base neighbor in the sample; base qualities were not kept.

The cohort comprised some 730 healthy bone marrow donors. At the time of sampling, all cohort members were nominally healthy, though unrecorded immune exposures were likely present. The donor was CMV seronegative and belonged to the group of around 350 seronegative cohort members. A peripheral blood sample was provided by each donor, and peripheral blood mononuclear cells were used for TCR beta sequencing. The Qiagen DNeasy Blood Extraction Kit was used to extract genomic DNA from the blood cell samples. What the study reported, not specific to this receptor: Because some donors lacked HLA typing at each locus, the association tests relied only on the typed subset. A cluster of highly shared sequence variants was judged likely to represent a technical artifact of the sequencing pipeline. In a later analysis, TCR association rates were found to vary across HLA loci, with the most associated TCRs seen for DRB1 alleles and the fewest for HLA-C alleles. In a later analysis, several top co-occurrence clusters were reported to appear linked to parvovirus B19, influenza, CMV and Epstein-Barr virus. Only TCR beta chains were sequenced in this cohort, and the absence of alpha or paired-chain data limited detectable features. The classifier was reported to diagnose cytomegalovirus status with high specificity and sensitivity in both the original and validation cohorts. A later genetic analysis reported fewer N-insertions in productive TCRs among donors in an Asian-associated ancestry cluster than the approximately 670-donor mean. Roughly uniform sequencing depth across donors was assumed in presence/absence analyses, although this assumption may not hold. Specific HLA alleles were associated with 16,951 TCR beta sequences at a false discovery rate of 0.05 in a later analysis. In an earlier analysis of some 500 of the donors, most TCR beta V segments were observed in productive rearrangements about 87% or about 30% of the time, broadly matching IMGT annotations. CMV serostatus was the only immune exposure information available for the cohort. Some IMGT-functional V segments, including TRBV6-2 and TRBV6-3, could not be told apart with the 87-base-pair reads, so those segments were excluded. The earlier analysis of 587 of the donors excluded approximately 15 rarely observed V segments, including chromosome 9 orphons, because counts were too low. In a later analysis, most CMV-associated TCR beta chains were found to appear HLA-restricted, with HLA associations seemingly driven largely by CMV exposure. Correlated functional status among segregating V segments might be attributable to linkage disequilibrium, but an unknown experimental factor could not be ruled out. A few of the identified cytomegalovirus-associated TCR beta chains were confirmed in vitro to be specific for cytomegalovirus antigens. Compared with equally common non-associated chains, HLA-associated TCR beta chains in a later analysis were more clonally expanded and had lower generation probabilities. Strong co-occurrence of HLA alleles, especially DR and DQ, made assigning TCR associations to individual alleles difficult. A further reported finding was that TCR beta sequences accurately predicted the HLA-A and HLA-B alleles for most subjects in the first cohort. In a later genetic analysis, a missense DCLRE1C variant was associated with V-gene and J-gene trimming of TCR beta chains, and the association was replicated in an independent cohort. The authors suggested that the approach could potentially be extended to other disease states and immunological phenotypes. A total of roughly 160 TCR beta chains were listed by the study as associated with cytomegalovirus. While some public TCRs were present in many individuals, most TCR sequences turned up only very rarely across donors.

This TCR was sampled from a man in his 60s in good health and CMV-seronegative. Sequencing input: PBMCs. Here the chain combines TRBV19 and TRBJ2-1; perhaps TRBD1 is the D gene, with 6 bases matching. The DNA sequence is TGTGCCAGTTCCCAGGGGAGCTCCTACAATGAGCAGTTCTTC. This yields the protein CASSQGSSYNEQFF.